The 24 T cell receptor beta chains in this list originate from one sample, sequenced in a study of vaccination effects on CD4 cells after COVID-19. Prior to sequencing, the ViraFEST assay stimulated PBMC with viral peptide pools, which expanded the antigen-specific CD4+ T cells. It was after nine to eleven days of culture that CD4+ T cells were isolated. Vaccine administered to participants consisted of two doses of either BNT162b2 or mRNA-1273. Data came from immunoSEQ multiplex PCR; TCRdb stores just in-frame clones and leaves some out. The data show approximately 26,000 clones, less than 85% seen once. Antigens for these TCRs are unknown. Sequencing was performed on CD4+ T cells from PBMCs cultured with HCoV-NL63 spike peptides, taken after COVID-19 vaccination. The receptors were gathered from a human donor who received a COVID-19 vaccine.

The V gene is TRBV7-2, the J gene TRBJ2-1, with 12 positions matching TRBD2. CDR3 length equals 18 residues. The V and J ends lost 0 bases and 1 base, in that order; junction bases with no gene match: 4. CDR1 and CDR2 from the germline V gene are SGHTA and FQGNSA. CDR3 sequence (DNA): TGTGCCAGCAGCTTAGCGGGACTAGCGGGCTCATCCTACAATGAGCAGTTCTTC. It is translated as CASSLAGLAGSSYNEQFF.

The chain employs TRBV19 and TRBJ2-3; TRBD2 matches at 8 bases. V shed 7 bases, J shed 9 bases, and the junction held 18 bases outside the gene matches. CDR1 and CDR2 from the germline V gene are LNHDA and SQIVND (reference sequence). The CDR3 covers 16 residues. The CDR3 loop reads CASTPRGLAEAETQYF. The CDR3 region has the DNA TGTGCCAGTACCCCACGAGGACTAGCTGAAGCGGAAACGCAGTATTTT.

The V gene is TRBV3-1 (or the pseudogene TRBV3-2), the J gene TRBJ2-1; D not resolved. The length of the CDR3 is 12 residues. CDR1 is LGHDT and CDR2 is YNNKEL in the germline V gene (reference sequence). The ends were cut back, 4 bases at V and 12 bases at J, with 13 bases in the middle. CDR3 amino acids: CASSLDPAAQFF. The CDR3 nucleotides read TGTGCCAGCAGCCTAGACCCCGCAGCGCAGTTCTTC.

V is TRBV5-1 and J is TRBJ1-1, with D unclear. Germline CDR1 SGHRS, CDR2 YFSETQ. The CDR3 extends over 14 amino acids. With 1 base removed from V and 4 bases from J, the gap between germline ends came to 11 bases. CDR3 sequence reads: CASSLNPDGTEAFF. The CDR3 DNA sequence: TGCGCCAGCAGCTTGAATCCAGATGGCACTGAAGCTTTCTTT.

This clone was detected only once. The chain links TRBV5-5 to TRBJ1-2, with TRBD1 matching over 7 bases. Germline V gives CDR1 SGHKS, CDR2 YYEKEE (reference sequence). The CDR3 runs to 12 residues. J gave up 6 bases and V 4 bases, and 3 bases lay outside the gene matches. The CDR3 protein is CASSQGENGYTF. As DNA, the CDR3 is TGTGCCAGCAGCCAGGGGGAGAATGGCTACACCTTC.

The J gene is TRBJ1-3, the V gene TRBV6-6, with D perhaps matching TRBD1 (5 bases). With 6 bases removed from V and 5 bases from J, the gap between germline ends came to 11 bases. This CDR3 is built from 13 residues. CDR1 MNHNY and CDR2 SVGAGI come from the germline V gene (reference sequence). CDR3 in DNA: TGTGCCAGCAGGAGGGACGGAAGAAACACCATATATTTT. Protein: CASRRDGRNTIYF.

CDR3: CATSAMPGQGLDNEQFF. The CDR3 DNA reads as TGTGCCACCAGTGCTATGCCGGGACAGGGACTGGACAATGAGCAGTTCTTC. The J gene is TRBJ2-1, the V gene TRBV24-1, with TRBD1 matching 9 bases. The ends lost 5 bases at V and 5 bases at J; junction bases unmatched: 12. This CDR3 is built from 17 residues. The germline gives CDR1 KGHDR, CDR2 SFDVKD.

Only a few counts were recorded for this clone. The gene calls are TRBV12-3 or TRBV12-4 and TRBJ1-5, with no clear D. This CDR3 comprises 13 residues. The V end was cut by 3 bases, the J end by 1 base, with 4 bases between. CDR3 in DNA: TGTGCCAGCAGTTTGGAGAGCAATCAGCCCCAGCATTTT. Its translation: CASSLESNQPQHF.

This rearrangement joins TRBV21-1 to TRBJ1-1. TRBV21-1 is a pseudogene. The CDR3 loop spans 16 amino acids. The CDR3 sequence: CASSAEREAMNTEAFF. The DNA of the CDR3 is TGTGCCAGCAGCGCTGAACGGGAGGCTATGAACACTGAAGCTTTCTTT.

J is TRBJ2-1 and V is TRBV14; 13 bases are shared with TRBD2. This CDR3 is 15 amino acids long. With V trimmed by 1 base and J by 8 bases, 2 bases remained unmatched. CDR1 SGHDN and CDR2 FVKESK come from the germline V gene. As DNA, the CDR3 is TGTGCCAGCAGCCAAGGACTAGCGGGAGGCGATGAGCAGTTCTTC. Residues: CASSQGLAGGDEQFF.

This chain connects TRBV7-9 to TRBJ2-5, with TRBD2 matching over 7 bases. Germline lookup yields CDR1 SEHNR and CDR2 FQNEAQ (reference sequence). This CDR3 contains 14 residues. Trimming took 4 bases from V and 2 from J; bases not matched to a gene: 4. Here the CDR3 DNA reads TGTGCCAGCAGCTCAGGGACTACTCAAGAGACCCAGTACTTC. Protein sequence: CASSSGTTQETQYF.

This clone was detected once. The chain combines TRBV28 with TRBJ2-2; TRBD2 is a possible D gene (6 bases). Germline loops: CDR1 MDHEN, CDR2 SYDVKM. This CDR3 has 15 amino acids. V shed 6 bases and J shed 5 bases, with 16 bases lying between them. The CDR3 DNA reads as TGTGCCAGCAGCGCGGGAACCTCGAGAACCGGGGAGCTGTTTTTT. Its protein product is CASSAGTSRTGELFF.

The chain combines TRBV4-1 with TRBJ1-3; the match to TRBD1 covers 11 bases. The CDR3 totals 19 residues. The ends lost 0 bases at V and 0 bases at J; junction bases unmatched: 7. The germline V gene has CDR1 MGHRA and CDR2 YSYEKL. The DNA for the CDR3 is TGCGCCAGCAGCCAAGATGGGACAGGGGGGACTCACTCTGGAAACACCATATATTTT. Its translation: CASSQDGTGGTHSGNTIYF.

CDR3 loop: CAWRDPGGSGETQYF. The CDR3 bases are TGTGCCTGGAGGGACCCAGGAGGATCGGGAGAGACCCAGTACTTC. This chain uses TRBV30 with TRBJ2-5, with TRBD2 as a possible D gene (5 bases). This CDR3 is 15 amino acids long. Germline-derived CDR1 and CDR2 are GTSNPN and SVGIG (reference sequence). Trimming took 3 bases from V and 4 from J, leaving 18 bases between them.

This clone was counted a single time. V usage is TRBV19 and J usage is TRBJ1-2, with 7 bases aligning to TRBD1. Germline values: CDR1 LNHDA, CDR2 SQIVND (reference sequence). Trimming at V came to 6 bases and at J to 3 bases, leaving 7 bases not matched to a gene. CDR3 length: 14 residues. This CDR3 reads CASSPGTEYYGYTF. The CDR3 DNA follows: TGTGCCAGTAGCCCCGGGACAGAATACTATGGCTACACCTTC. The complete variable domain, with remaining parts taken from reference TRBV19 and TRBJ1-2, reads DGGITQSPKYLFRKEGQNVTLSCEQNLNHDAMYWYRQDPGQGLRLIYYSQIVNDFQKGDIAEGYSVSREKKESFPLTVTSAQKNPTAFYLCASSPGTEYYGYTFGSGTRLTVV.

The chain uses TRBV5-1 and TRBJ2-7; 13 nucleotides match TRBD2. V gave up 0 bases and J gave up 2 bases; unmatched junction bases: 5. Germline lookup yields CDR1 SGHRS and CDR2 YFSETQ. The CDR3 length is 17 residues. In DNA form, the CDR3 reads TGCGCCAGCAGCTTGGAGCCTGGACTAGCGGGAGCCTACGAGCAGTACTTC. It is translated as CASSLEPGLAGAYEQYF.

The chain recombines TRBV6-5 with TRBJ1-1, with D perhaps matching TRBD1 (6 bases). Trimming removed 7 bases from V and 0 bases from J, with 12 bases in between. This CDR3 contains 14 residues. Per the germline V gene, CDR1 is MNHEY and CDR2 is SVGAGI. The CDR3 loop is CASNLDSMNTEAFF. The CDR3 DNA reads TGTGCCAGCAACCTGGACAGCATGAACACTGAAGCTTTCTTT.

This sequence joins TRBV6-1 and TRBJ1-2; no firm D call. The CDR3 is 15 amino acids. Trimming pared 1 base from V and 4 bases from J, leaving 13 bases between. Per germline, CDR1 MNHNS and CDR2 SASEGT. The CDR3, as DNA: TGTGCCAGCAGTGAAGAGAGCACAGCGATCTATGGCTACACCTTC. Protein sequence: CASSEESTAIYGYTF.

This clone was counted once. The genes are TRBV5-4 and TRBJ2-3; TRBD1 might be the D (5 bases). V shed 4 bases and J shed 0 bases, with 18 bases lying between them. The CDR3 contains 17 residues. CDR1 and CDR2 from the germline V gene are SGHNT and YYREEE (reference sequence). The CDR3 sequence is CASSRQQTTASTDTQYF. In DNA, the CDR3 is TGTGCCAGCAGCCGCCAACAGACGACAGCTAGCACAGATACGCAGTATTTT.

In this sample, this clone turned up a few times. The chain combines TRBV6-6 with TRBJ2-2; 7 bases align to TRBD1. This CDR3 is 15 amino acids long. V lost 7 bases and J lost 4; bases outside the gene matches: 9. The germline CDR1 and CDR2 sequences are MNHNY and SVGAGI (reference sequence). CDR3 sequence reads: CASTPDRARTGELFF. CDR3 DNA: TGTGCCAGCACCCCAGACAGGGCGCGCACCGGGGAGCTGTTTTTT.

This clone is medium-sized within its sample. The chain joins TRBV5-1 to TRBJ2-5, with 13 nucleotides matching TRBD2. With V trimmed by 7 bases and J by 1 base, 4 bases remained unmatched. In germline, CDR1 is SGHRS, CDR2 YFSETQ. The CDR3 contains 15 residues. CDR3 DNA sequence: TGCGCCAGCTCCGGGACTAGCGGGGTCCAAGAGACCCAGTACTTC. This gives the protein CASSGTSGVQETQYF. The whole variable domain, remainder taken from reference TRBV5-1 and TRBJ2-5, is KAGVTQTPRYLIKTRGQQVTLSCSPISGHRSVSWYQQTPGQGLQFLFEYFSETQRNKGNFPGRFSGRQFSNSRSEMNVSTLELGDSALYLCASSGTSGVQETQYFGPGTRLLVL.

This clone was picked up a small number of times. CDR3 DNA: TGTGCCAGCAGCGTAGGAATAGCGGGTTACGGGGAGCTGTTTTTT. Residues: CASSVGIAGYGELFF. The chain employs TRBV9 and TRBJ2-2, with 7 bases aligning to TRBD2. In germline, CDR1 is SGDLS, CDR2 YYNGEE. With V trimmed by 0 bases and J by 7 bases, 6 bases remained unmatched. The CDR3 sequence is 15 residues long.

The gene calls are TRBV12-5 and TRBJ1-3, with TRBD1 matching 9 bases. Germline trimming cut 5 bases from V and 3 bases from J; bases unmatched to any gene: 14. This CDR3 comprises 18 residues. Germline assignment: CDR1 LGHNT and CDR2 FRNRAP. For the CDR3, the DNA is TGTGCTAGTGGTCCACCCATAAAGACAGGGGGGAATGGAAACACCATATATTTT. Amino acid sequence: CASGPPIKTGGNGNTIYF.

The gene calls are TRBV12-3 or TRBV12-4 and TRBJ2-7; D gene ambiguous. CDR3 length: 12 residues. Trimming removed 3 bases at V and 9 bases at J, with 12 bases between. The CDR3 loop is CASSFGAGLQYF. In nucleotides, the CDR3 is TGTGCCAGCAGTTTTGGTGCCGGTCTGCAGTACTTC.